The T cell receptor (beta chain) under discussion was sequenced for a study of cytomegalovirus exposure and HLA in healthy donors. Study-level background: Researchers found that roughly 81% of 350 to 500 genotyped donors fell within the Caucasian-associated ancestry cluster. Study-level results: One later analysis reportedly identified an Asian-associated ancestry cluster that showed fewer N-insertions than the approximately 710-donor mean. Accurate prediction of most subjects' HLA-A and HLA-B alleles from TCR beta sequences was reported.

The trim removed 6 bases at V and 1 base at J, leaving 3 bases unmatched. Germline-derived CDR1 and CDR2 are SGHKS and YYEKEE (reference sequence). This CDR3 region has 13 residues. PCR primers comprised 60 Vbeta and 13 Jbeta primers. The method was immunoSEQ multiplex PCR; TCRdb's version includes in-frame clones alone and lacks a portion of them. The sample consists of about 200,000 clones, about 74% of them appearing once. In regard to this clone: Antigen specificity is unknown.

This TCR derives from a man aged 35 to 55 in good health and CMV-seronegative. The material sequenced was PBMCs. The gene calls are TRBV5-5 and TRBJ2-5; 7 bases match TRBD1. In nucleotides, the CDR3 is TGTGCCAGCACCGACAGGGTCCAAGAGACCCAGTACTTC. Protein product: CASTDRVQETQYF.